A single sample gave rise to the 4 T cell receptor beta chains below, sequenced in a study of T cells after yellow fever vaccination (dated by TCRdb to the late 2010s). The library came from 5' RACE. Sequencing was carried out with an Illumina HiSeq 2500. Using fastp at Q25 and MiXCR, TCRdb reprocessed the public reads and kept productive beta chains. Each entry merges the rows of one CDR3 protein and shows their most common DNA and genes. This sample comprises about 74,000 distinct CDR3 sequences, 7.1% of them detected only once. The biggest ten clones account for around 35% of the sample. Explained via the paper, the treatment or condition label denotes: live attenuated yellow fever vaccine strain. Sequencing used CD8+ T cells sorted from PBMCs, obtained 4 to 6 days after the first yellow fever vaccination. These receptor sequences come from a man in his late teens or twenties who received the YFV17D yellow fever vaccine.

This clonotype was found a few times. This rearrangement joins TRBV6-5 to TRBJ2-5; D ambiguous. The CDR3 is 13 residues long. V shed 2 bases and J shed 3 bases, with 7 bases lying between them. Per germline, CDR1 MNHEY and CDR2 SVGAGI. The CDR3 here is CASSYDPEETQYF. CDR3 DNA: TGTGCCAGCAGTTACGACCCAGAAGAGACCCAGTACTTC.

This clonotype was counted ten times or more. The genes are TRBV27 and TRBJ1-2, with TRBD1 matching over 8 bases. The CDR3 sequence is 14 residues long. Germline values: CDR1 MNHEY, CDR2 SMNVEV (reference sequence). V lost 6 bases, J lost 5 bases, and 8 bases stayed unmatched. CDR3 amino acids: CASSYGTGPYGYTF. The CDR3, as DNA: TGTGCCAGCAGCTACGGGACAGGACCATATGGCTACACCTTC.

The CDR3 reads CASSSDRTNYGYTF. The CDR3, as DNA: TGTGCCAGCAGCTCGGACAGGACTAACTATGGCTACACCTTC. The V and J genes are TRBV7-2 and TRBJ1-2; TRBD1 aligns across 7 bases. Trimming took 4 bases from V and 0 from J; bases not matched to a gene: 2. The CDR3 runs 14 residues. Germline lookup yields CDR1 SGHTA and CDR2 FQGNSA.

This clonotype was counted ten times or more. The V call is TRBV20-1, the J call TRBJ1-5, with D maybe TRBD1 (6 bases). The V gene's germline CDR1 is DFQATT and CDR2 SNEGSKA (reference sequence). The CDR3 is 15 residues long. V lost 2 bases, J lost 4 bases, and 15 bases lay in between. CDR3 protein: CSARRAGVSNQPQHF. The CDR3, as DNA: TGCAGTGCTAGAAGGGCAGGGGTATCAAATCAGCCCCAGCATTTT.